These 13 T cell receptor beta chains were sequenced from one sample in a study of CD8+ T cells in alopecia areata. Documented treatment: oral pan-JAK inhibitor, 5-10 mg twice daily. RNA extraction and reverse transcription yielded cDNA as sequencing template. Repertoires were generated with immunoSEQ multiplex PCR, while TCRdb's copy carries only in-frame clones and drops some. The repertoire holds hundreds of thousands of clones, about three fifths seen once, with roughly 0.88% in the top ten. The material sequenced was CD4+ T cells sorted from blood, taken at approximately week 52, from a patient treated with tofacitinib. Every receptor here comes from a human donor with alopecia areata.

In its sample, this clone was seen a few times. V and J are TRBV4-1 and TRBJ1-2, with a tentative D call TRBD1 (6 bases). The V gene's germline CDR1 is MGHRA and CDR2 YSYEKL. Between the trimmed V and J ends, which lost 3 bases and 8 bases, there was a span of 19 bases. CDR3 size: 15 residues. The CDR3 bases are TGCGCCAGCAGCCAGGGGGCGGGGCTTGCAAACGGCTACACCTTC. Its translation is CASSQGAGLANGYTF.

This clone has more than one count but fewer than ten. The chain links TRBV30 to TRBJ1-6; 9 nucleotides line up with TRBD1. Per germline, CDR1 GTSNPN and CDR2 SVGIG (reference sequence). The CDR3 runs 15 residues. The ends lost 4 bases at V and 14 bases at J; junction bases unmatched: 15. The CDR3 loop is CAWTPPGQGLQALHF. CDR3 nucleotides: TGTGCCTGGACTCCGCCGGGACAGGGCCTTCAGGCCCTCCACTTT.

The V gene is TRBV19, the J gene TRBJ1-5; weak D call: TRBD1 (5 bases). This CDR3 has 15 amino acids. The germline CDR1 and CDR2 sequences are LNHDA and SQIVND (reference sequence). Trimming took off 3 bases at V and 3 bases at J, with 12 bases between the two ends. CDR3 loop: CASSIGGVLNQPQHF. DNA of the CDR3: TGTGCCAGTAGTATCGGAGGGGTGCTCAATCAGCCCCAGCATTTT.

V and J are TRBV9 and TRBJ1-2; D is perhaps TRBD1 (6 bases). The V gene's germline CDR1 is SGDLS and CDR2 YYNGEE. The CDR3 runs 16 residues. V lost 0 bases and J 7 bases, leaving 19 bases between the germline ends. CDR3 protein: CASSVALAGDVGGYTF. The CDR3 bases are TGTGCCAGCAGCGTAGCTCTTGCAGGGGATGTTGGTGGCTACACCTTC.

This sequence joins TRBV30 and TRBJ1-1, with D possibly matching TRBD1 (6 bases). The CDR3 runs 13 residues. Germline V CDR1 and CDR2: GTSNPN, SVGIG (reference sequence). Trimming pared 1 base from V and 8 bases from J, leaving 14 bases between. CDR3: CAWSEFGGPEAFF. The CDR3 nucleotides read TGTGCCTGGAGTGAGTTCGGGGGGCCGGAAGCTTTCTTT.

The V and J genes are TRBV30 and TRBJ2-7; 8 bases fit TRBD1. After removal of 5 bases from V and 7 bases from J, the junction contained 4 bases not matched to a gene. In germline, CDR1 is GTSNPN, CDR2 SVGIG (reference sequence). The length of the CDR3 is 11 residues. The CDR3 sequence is CAWQRTGEQYF. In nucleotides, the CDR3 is TGTGCCTGGCAGAGGACAGGGGAGCAGTACTTC.

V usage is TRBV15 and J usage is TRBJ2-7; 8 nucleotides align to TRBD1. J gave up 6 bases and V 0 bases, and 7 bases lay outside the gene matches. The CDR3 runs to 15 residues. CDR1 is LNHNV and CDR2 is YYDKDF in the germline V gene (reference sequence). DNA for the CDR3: TGTGCCACCAGCAGAGATCGCAGGGGGCTTGGCGAGCAGTACTTC. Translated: CATSRDRRGLGEQYF.

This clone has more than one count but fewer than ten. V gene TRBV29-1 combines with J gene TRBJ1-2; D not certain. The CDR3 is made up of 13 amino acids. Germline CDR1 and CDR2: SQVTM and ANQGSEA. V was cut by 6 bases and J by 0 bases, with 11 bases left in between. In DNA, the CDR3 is TGCAGCGTCGACGGACTGACTAACTATGGCTACACCTTC. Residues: CSVDGLTNYGYTF.

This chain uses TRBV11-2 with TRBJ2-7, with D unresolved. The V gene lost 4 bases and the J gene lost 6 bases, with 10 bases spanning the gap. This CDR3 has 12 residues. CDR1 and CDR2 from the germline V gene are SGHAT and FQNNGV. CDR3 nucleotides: TGTGCCAGCAGCTCGGCTTTGCCCGAGCAGTACTTC. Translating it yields CASSSALPEQYF.

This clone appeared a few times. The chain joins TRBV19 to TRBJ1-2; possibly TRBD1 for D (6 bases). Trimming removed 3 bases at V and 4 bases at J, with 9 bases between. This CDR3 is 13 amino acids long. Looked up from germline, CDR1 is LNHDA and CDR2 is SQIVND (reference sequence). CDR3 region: CASSIQGIYGYTF. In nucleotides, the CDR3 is TGTGCCAGTAGTATCCAGGGGATCTATGGCTACACCTTC.

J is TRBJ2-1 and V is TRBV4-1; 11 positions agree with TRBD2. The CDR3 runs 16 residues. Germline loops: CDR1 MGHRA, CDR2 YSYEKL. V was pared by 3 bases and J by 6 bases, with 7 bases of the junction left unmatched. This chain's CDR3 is CASSQPRSGGANEQFF. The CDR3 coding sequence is TGCGCCAGCAGCCAGCCCCGTAGCGGGGGGGCCAATGAGCAGTTCTTC.

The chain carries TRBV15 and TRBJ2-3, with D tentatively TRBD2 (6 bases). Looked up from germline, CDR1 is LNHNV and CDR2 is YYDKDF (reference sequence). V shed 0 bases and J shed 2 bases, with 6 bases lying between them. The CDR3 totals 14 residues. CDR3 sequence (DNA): TGTGCCACCAGCAGAGAACTAGCCACAGATACGCAGTATTTT. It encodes CATSRELATDTQYF. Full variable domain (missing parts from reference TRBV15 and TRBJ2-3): DAMVIQNPRYQVTQFGKPVTLSCSQTLNHNVMYWYQQKSSQAPKLLFHYYDKDFNNEADTPDNFQSRRPNTSFCFLDIRSPGLGDTAMYLCATSRELATDTQYFGPGTRLTVL.

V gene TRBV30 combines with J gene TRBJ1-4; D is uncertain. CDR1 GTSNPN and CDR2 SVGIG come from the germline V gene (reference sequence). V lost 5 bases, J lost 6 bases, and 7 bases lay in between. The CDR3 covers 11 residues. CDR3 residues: CAWSEDEKLFF. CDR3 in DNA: TGTGCCTGGTCCGAAGATGAAAAACTGTTTTTT.